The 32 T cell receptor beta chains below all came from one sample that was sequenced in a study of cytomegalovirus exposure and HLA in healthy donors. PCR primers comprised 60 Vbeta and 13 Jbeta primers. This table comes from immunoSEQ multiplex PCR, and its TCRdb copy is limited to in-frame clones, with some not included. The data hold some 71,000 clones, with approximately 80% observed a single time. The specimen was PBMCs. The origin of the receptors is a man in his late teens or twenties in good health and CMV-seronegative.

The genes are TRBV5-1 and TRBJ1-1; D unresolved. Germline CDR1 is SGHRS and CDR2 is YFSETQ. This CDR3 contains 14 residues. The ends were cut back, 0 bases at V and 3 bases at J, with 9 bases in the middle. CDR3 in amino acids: CASSLAAGDTEAFF. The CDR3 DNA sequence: TGCGCCAGCAGCTTGGCAGCCGGGGACACTGAAGCTTTCTTT.

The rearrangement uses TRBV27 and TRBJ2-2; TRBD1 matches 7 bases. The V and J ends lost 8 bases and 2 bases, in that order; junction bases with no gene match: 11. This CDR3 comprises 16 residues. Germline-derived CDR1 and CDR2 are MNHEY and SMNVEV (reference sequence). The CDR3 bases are TGTGCCAGCTCCTTGAGGGGACAGTATAACACCGGGGAGCTGTTTTTT. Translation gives CASSLRGQYNTGELFF.

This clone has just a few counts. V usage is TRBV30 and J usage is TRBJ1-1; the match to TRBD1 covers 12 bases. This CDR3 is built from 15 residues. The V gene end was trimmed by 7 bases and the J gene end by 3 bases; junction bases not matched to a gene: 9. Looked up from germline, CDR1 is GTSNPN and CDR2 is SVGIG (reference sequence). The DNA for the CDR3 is TGTGCCTCCCGCGGGACAGGGGGCTGGGACACTGAAGCTTTCTTT. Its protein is CASRGTGGWDTEAFF.

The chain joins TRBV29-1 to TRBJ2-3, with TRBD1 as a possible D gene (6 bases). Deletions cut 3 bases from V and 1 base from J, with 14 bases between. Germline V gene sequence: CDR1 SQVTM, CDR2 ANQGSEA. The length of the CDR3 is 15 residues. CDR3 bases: TGCAGCGTTGATCCCACAGGGCGGGGCACAGATACGCAGTATTTT. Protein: CSVDPTGRGTDTQYF.

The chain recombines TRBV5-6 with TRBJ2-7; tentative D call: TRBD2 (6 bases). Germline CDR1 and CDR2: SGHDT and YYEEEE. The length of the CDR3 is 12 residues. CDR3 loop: CVQLRGENEQYV. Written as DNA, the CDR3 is TGTGTCCAATTGCGGGGTGAAAACGAGCAGTACGTC.

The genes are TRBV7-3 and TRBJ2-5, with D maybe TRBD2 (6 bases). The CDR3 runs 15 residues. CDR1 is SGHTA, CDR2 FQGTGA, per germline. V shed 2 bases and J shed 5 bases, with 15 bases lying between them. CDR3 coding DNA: TGTGCCAGCAGCTTATACCCAGGTCGGGGGGAGACCCAGTACTTC. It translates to CASSLYPGRGETQYF.

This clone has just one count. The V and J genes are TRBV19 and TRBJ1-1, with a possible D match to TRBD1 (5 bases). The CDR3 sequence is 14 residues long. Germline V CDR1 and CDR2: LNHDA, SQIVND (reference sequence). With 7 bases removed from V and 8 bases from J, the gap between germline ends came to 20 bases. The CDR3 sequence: CASTLRTPGGEAFF. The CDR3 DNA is TGTGCCAGTACCCTCCGGACACCGGGAGGGGAAGCTTTCTTT.

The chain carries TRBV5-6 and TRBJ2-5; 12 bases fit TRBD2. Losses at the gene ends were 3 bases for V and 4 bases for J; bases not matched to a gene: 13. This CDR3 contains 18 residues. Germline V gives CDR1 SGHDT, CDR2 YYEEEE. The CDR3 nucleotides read TGTGCCAGCAGCTCCTGGACTAGCGGGGTCTCGGTTGCAGAGACCCAGTACTTC. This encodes CASSSWTSGVSVAETQYF.

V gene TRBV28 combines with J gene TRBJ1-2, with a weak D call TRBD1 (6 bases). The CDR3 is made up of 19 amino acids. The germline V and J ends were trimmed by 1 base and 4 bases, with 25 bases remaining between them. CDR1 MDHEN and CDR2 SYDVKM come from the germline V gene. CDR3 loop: CASSLLREGGSGGVYGYTF. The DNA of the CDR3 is TGTGCCAGCAGTTTATTACGCGAAGGGGGTTCGGGGGGCGTCTATGGCTACACCTTC.

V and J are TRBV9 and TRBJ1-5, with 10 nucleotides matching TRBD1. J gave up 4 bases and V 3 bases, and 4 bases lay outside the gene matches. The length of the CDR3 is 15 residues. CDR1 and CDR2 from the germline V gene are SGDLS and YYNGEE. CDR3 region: CASSAGQGLNQPQHF. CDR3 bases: TGTGCCAGCAGCGCGGGACAGGGGTTAAATCAGCCCCAGCATTTT.

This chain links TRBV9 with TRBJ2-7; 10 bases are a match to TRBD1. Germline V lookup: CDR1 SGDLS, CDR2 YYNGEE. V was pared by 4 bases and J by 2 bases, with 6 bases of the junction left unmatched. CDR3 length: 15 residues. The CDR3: CASSPRGQGTYEQYF. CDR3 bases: TGTGCCAGCAGCCCACGGGGACAGGGGACCTACGAGCAGTACTTC.

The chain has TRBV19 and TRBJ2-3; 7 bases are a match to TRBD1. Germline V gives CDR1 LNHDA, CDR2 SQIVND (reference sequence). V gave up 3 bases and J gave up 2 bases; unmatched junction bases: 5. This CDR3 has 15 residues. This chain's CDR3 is CASSIQGDPTDTQYF. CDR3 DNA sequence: TGTGCCAGTAGTATCCAGGGGGATCCCACAGATACGCAGTATTTT.

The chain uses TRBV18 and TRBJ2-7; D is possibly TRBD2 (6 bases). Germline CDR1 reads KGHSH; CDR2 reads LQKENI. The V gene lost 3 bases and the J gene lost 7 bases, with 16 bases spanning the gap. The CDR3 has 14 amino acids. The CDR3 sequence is CASSPALSGEEQYF. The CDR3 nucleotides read TGTGCCAGCTCACCGGCTCTCTCGGGGGAAGAGCAGTACTTC.

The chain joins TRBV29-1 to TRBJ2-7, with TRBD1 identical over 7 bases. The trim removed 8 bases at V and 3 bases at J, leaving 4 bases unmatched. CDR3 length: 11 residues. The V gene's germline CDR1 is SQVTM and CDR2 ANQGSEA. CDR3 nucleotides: TGCAGCTTCTGGACAGGCTACGAGCAGTACGTC. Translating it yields CSFWTGYEQYV.

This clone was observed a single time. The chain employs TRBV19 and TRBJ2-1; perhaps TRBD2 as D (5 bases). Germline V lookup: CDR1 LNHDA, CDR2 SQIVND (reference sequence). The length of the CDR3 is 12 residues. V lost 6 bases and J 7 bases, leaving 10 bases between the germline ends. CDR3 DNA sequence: TGTGCCAGTAGGACCGGCGGGAATGAGCAGTTCTTC. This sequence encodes CASRTGGNEQFF.

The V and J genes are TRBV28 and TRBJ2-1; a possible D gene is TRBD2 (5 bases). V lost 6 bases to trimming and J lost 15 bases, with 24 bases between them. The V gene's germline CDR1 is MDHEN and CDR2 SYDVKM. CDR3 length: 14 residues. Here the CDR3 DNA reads TGTGCCAGCAGGGAGGACCTGGAACCACATCACACGTTCTTC. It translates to CASREDLEPHHTFF.

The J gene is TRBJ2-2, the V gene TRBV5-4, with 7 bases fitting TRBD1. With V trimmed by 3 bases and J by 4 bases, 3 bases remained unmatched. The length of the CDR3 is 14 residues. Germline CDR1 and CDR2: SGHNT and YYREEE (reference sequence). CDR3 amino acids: CASSWGTVTGELFF. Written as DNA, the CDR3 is TGTGCCAGCAGCTGGGGGACAGTCACCGGGGAGCTGTTTTTT.

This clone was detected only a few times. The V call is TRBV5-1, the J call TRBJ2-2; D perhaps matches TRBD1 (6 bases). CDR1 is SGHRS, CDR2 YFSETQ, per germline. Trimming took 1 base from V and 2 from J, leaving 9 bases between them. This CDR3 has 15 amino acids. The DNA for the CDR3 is TGCGCCAGCAGCTTGCTGGGGGCAAACACCGGGGAGCTGTTTTTT. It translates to CASSLLGANTGELFF.

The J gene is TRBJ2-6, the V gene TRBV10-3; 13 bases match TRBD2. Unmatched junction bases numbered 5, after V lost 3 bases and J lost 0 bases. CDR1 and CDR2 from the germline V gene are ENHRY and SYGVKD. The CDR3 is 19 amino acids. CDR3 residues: CAISDLGLAGDSGANVLTF. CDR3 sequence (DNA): TGTGCCATCAGTGACCTCGGACTAGCGGGGGACTCTGGGGCCAACGTCCTGACTTTC.

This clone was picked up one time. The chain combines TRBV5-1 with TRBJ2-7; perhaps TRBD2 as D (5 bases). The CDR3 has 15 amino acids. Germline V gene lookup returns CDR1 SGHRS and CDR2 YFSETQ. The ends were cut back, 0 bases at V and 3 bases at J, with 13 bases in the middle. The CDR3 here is CASSLVASGSYEQYF. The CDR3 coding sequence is TGCGCCAGCAGCTTGGTAGCCAGTGGGAGCTACGAGCAGTACTTC.

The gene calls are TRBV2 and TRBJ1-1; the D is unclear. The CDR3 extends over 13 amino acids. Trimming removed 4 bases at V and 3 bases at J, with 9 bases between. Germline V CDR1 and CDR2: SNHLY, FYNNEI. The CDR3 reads CASSAPGDTEAFF. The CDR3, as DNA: TGTGCCAGCAGTGCCCCGGGTGACACTGAAGCTTTCTTT.

CDR3 DNA sequence: TGTGCCAGCAGTTCTAGCGGGGACAGCTACAATGAGCAGTTCTTC. Residues: CASSSSGDSYNEQFF. This chain uses TRBV27 with TRBJ2-1; 9 positions agree with TRBD2. Germline CDR1 MNHEY, CDR2 SMNVEV (reference sequence). V lost 4 bases and J lost 3; bases outside the gene matches: 4. This CDR3 is 15 amino acids long.

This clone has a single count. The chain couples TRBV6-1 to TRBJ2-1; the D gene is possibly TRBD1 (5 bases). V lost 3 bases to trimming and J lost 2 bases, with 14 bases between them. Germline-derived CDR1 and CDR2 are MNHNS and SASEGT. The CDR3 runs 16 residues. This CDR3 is CASSDLQVGPYNEQFF. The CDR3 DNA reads TGTGCCAGCAGTGACCTACAGGTTGGCCCCTACAATGAGCAGTTCTTC.

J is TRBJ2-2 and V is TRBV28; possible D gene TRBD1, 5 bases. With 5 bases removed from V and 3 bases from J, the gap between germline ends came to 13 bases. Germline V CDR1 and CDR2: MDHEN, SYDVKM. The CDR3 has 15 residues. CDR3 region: CASSPPQGYTGELFF. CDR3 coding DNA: TGTGCCAGCAGTCCGCCCCAGGGATACACCGGGGAGCTGTTTTTT. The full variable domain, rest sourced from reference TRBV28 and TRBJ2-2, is DVKVTQSSRYLVKRTGEKVFLECVQDMDHENMFWYRQDPGLGLRLIYFSYDVKMKEKGDIPEGYSVSREKKERFSLILESASTNQTSMYLCASSPPQGYTGELFFGEGSRLTVL.

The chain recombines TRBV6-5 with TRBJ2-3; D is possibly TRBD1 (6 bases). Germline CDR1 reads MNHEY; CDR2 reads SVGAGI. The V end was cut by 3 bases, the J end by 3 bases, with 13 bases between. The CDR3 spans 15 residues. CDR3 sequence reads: CASSYTGIWTDTQYF. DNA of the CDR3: TGTGCCAGCAGTTATACAGGGATATGGACAGATACGCAGTATTTT.

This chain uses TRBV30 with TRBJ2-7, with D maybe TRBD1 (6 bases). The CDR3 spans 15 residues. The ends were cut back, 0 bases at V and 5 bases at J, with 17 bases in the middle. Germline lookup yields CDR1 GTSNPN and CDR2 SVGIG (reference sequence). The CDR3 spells CAWSVQGLPLDEQYF. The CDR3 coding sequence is TGTGCCTGGAGTGTCCAGGGGCTCCCTCTAGACGAGCAGTACTTC.

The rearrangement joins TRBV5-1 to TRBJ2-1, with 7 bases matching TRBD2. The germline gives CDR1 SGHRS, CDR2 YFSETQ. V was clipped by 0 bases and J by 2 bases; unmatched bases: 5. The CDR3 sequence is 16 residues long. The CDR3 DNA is TGCGCCAGCAGCTTGGAGTGGGGGAGGGCCTACAATGAGCAGTTCTTC. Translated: CASSLEWGRAYNEQFF.

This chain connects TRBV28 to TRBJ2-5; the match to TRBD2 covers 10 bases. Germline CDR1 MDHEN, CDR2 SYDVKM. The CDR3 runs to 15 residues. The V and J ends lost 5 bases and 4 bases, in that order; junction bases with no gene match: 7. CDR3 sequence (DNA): TGTGCCAGCAGTCCTAGCGGGGGTATGTCAGAGACCCAGTACTTC. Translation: CASSPSGGMSETQYF. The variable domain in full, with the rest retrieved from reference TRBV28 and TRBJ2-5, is DVKVTQSSRYLVKRTGEKVFLECVQDMDHENMFWYRQDPGLGLRLIYFSYDVKMKEKGDIPEGYSVSREKKERFSLILESASTNQTSMYLCASSPSGGMSETQYFGPGTRLLVL.

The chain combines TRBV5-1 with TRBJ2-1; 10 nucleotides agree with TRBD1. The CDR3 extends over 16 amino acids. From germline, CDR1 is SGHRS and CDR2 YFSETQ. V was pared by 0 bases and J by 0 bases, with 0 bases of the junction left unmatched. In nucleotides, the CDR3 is TGCGCCAGCAGCTTGGGGACAGGGGGCTCCTACAATGAGCAGTTCTTC. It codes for CASSLGTGGSYNEQFF.

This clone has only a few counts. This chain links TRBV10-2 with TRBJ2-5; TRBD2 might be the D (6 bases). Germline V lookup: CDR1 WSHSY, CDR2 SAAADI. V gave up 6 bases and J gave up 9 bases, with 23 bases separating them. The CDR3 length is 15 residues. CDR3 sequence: CASRETGLSPPAQYF. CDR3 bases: TGCGCCAGCAGAGAAACGGGACTCTCCCCTCCCGCCCAGTACTTC.

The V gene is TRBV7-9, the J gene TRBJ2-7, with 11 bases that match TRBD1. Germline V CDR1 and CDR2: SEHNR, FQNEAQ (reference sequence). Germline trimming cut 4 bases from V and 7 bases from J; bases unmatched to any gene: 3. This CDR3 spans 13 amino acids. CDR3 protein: CASSSGTGGEQYF. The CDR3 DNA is TGTGCCAGCAGCTCCGGGACAGGGGGAGAGCAGTACTTC.

The CDR3 spells CASSSVTSGGDTQYF. The CDR3, as DNA: TGTGCCAGCAGCTCGGTGACTAGCGGGGGAGATACGCAGTATTTT. The gene calls are TRBV9 and TRBJ2-3, with TRBD2 identical over 12 bases. Trimming cost V 4 bases and J 5 bases; bases outside gene matches: 5. This CDR3 comprises 15 residues. Germline V gene lookup returns CDR1 SGDLS and CDR2 YYNGEE.